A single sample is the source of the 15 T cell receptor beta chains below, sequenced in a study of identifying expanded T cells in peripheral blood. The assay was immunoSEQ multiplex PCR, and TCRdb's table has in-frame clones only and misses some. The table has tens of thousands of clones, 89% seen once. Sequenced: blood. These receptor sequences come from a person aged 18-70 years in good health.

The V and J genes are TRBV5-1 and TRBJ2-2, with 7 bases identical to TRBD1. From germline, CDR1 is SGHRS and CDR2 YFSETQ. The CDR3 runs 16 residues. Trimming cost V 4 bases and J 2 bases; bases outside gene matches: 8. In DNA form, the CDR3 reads TGCGCCAGCAGCGTACAGACAGGGATTAACACCGGGGAGCTGTTTTTT. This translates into CASSVQTGINTGELFF. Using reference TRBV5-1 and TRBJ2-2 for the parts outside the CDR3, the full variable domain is KAGVTQTPRYLIKTRGQQVTLSCSPISGHRSVSWYQQTPGQGLQFLFEYFSETQRNKGNFPGRFSGRQFSNSRSEMNVSTLELGDSALYLCASSVQTGINTGELFFGEGSRLTVL.

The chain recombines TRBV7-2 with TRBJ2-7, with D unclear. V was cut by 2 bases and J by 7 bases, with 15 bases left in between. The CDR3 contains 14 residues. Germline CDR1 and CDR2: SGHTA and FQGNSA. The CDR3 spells CASSLIIRVGEQYF. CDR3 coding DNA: TGTGCCAGCAGCTTAATCATTCGCGTCGGGGAGCAGTACTTC.

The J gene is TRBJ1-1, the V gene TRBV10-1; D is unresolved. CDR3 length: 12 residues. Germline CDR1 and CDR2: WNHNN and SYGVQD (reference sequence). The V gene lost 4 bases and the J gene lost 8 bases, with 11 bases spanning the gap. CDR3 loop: CASSAEGKEAFF. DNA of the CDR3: TGCGCCAGCAGTGCGGAGGGTAAGGAAGCTTTCTTT.

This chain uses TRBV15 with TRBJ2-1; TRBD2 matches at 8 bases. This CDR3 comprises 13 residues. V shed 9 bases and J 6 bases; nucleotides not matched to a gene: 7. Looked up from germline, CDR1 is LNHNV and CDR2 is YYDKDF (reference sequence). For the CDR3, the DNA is TGTGCCACGTCCGGACTAGCCCTCAATGAGCAGTTCTTC. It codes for CATSGLALNEQFF.

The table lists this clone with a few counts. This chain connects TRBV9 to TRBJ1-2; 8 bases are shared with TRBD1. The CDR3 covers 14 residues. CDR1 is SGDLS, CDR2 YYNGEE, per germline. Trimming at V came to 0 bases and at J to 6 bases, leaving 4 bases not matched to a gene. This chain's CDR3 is CASSVAGGGNGYTF. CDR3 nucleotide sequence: TGTGCCAGCAGCGTAGCAGGGGGCGGTAATGGCTACACCTTC.

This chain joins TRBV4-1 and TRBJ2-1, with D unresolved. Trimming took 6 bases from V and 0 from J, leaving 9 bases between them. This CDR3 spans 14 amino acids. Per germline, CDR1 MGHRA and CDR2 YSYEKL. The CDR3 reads CASRGSGSYNEQFF. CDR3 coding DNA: TGCGCCAGCAGGGGTTCAGGCTCCTACAATGAGCAGTTCTTC.

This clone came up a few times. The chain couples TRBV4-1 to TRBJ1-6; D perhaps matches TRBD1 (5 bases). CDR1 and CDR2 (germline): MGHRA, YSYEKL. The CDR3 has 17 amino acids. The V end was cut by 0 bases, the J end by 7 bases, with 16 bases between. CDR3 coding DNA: TGCGCCAGCAGCCAAGAGTGGTACCAGGGTGTGAATTCACCCCTCCACTTT. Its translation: CASSQEWYQGVNSPLHF.

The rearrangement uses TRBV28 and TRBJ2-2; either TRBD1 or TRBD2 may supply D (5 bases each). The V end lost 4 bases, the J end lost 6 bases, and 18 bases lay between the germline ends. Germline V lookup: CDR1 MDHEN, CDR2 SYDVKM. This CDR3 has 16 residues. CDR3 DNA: TGTGCCAGCAGTTCTCAACCGGGGCAATTATCCGGGGAGCTGTTTTTT. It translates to CASSSQPGQLSGELFF.

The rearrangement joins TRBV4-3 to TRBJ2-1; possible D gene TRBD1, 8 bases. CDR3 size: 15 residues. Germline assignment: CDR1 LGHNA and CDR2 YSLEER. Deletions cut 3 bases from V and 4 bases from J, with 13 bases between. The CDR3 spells CASSQGGTGYNEQFF. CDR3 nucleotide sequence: TGCGCCAGCAGCCAGGGGGGGACAGGATACAATGAGCAGTTCTTC.

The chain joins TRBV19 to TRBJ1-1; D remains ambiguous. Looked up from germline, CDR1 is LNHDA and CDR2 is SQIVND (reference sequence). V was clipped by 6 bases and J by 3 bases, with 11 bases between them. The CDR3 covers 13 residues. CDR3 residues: CASSMNIYTEAFF. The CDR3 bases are TGTGCCAGTAGCATGAATATTTACACTGAAGCTTTCTTT.

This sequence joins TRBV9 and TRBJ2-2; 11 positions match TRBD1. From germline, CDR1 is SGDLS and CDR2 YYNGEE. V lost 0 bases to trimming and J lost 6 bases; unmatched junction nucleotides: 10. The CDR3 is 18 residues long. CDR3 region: CASSVGGQGAIRAGELFF. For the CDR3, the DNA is TGTGCCAGCAGCGTAGGTGGACAGGGGGCTATCCGGGCCGGGGAGCTGTTTTTT.

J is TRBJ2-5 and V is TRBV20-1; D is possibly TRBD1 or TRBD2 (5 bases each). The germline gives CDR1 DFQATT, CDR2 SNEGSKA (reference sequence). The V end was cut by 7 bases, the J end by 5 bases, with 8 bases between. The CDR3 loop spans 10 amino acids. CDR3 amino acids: CSGGWETQYF. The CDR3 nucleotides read TGCAGTGGGGGGTGGGAGACCCAGTACTTC.

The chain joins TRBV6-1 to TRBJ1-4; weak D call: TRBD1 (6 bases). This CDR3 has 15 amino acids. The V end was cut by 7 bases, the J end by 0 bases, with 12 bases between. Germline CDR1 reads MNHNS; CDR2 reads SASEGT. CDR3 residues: CASNTGKATNEKLFF. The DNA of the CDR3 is TGTGCCAGCAATACAGGGAAGGCAACTAATGAAAAACTGTTTTTT.

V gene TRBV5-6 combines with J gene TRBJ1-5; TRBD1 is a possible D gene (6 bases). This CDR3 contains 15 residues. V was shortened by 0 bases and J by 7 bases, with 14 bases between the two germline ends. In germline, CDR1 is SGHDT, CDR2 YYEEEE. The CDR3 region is CASSLGPGAAQPQHF. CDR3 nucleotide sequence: TGTGCCAGCAGCTTGGGGCCGGGGGCCGCGCAGCCCCAGCATTTT. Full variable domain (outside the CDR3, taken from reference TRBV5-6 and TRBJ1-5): DAGVTQSPTHLIKTRGQQVTLRCSPKSGHDTVSWYQQALGQGPQFIFQYYEEEERQRGNFPDRFSGHQFPNYSSELNVNALLLGDSALYLCASSLGPGAAQPQHFGDGTRLSIL.

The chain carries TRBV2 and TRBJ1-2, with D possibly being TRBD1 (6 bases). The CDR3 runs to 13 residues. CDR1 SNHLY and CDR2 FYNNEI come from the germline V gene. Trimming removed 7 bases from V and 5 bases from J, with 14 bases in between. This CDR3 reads CASTVTGGYGYTF. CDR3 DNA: TGTGCCAGCACCGTGACAGGAGGATATGGCTACACCTTC.